In this sample, the clone carrying this T cell receptor (beta chain) turned up a few times. Its antigen is unknown. Primed by a sample-barcoded 5' primer and a J-beta primer mix, a second PCR proceeded for about 7 to 11 cycles. MiXCR, run by TCRdb on the 5' RACE reads, gives a single entry per CDR3 protein. The data hold about 2 million distinct CDR3 sequences, with just under 50% observed a single time. The data are from a study of blood T cells in healthy people across ages. Each individual donor underwent a draw of approximately 9.8 milliliters of peripheral blood. CDR3 length: 15 residues. The germline V and J ends were trimmed by 6 bases and 6 bases, with 18 bases remaining between them. Germline V gives CDR1 MNHEY, CDR2 SMNVEV (reference sequence). Study-wide findings and caveats: It was not known whether donors were CMV positive (a possible confounder of expanded clonotype changes). Versus aged donors, long-lived donors had higher diversity and more naive CD4+ cells.

This sequence joins TRBV27 and TRBJ1-5; D may be TRBD1 (6 bases). This clonotype was sampled from a woman in her forties in good health. Source material: blood. The CDR3 spells CASSPGTGAGQPQHF. In DNA, the CDR3 is TGTGCCAGCAGCCCGGGCACGGGGGCGGGTCAGCCCCAGCATTTT.